Ten or more counts support the clone carrying this T cell receptor beta chain. The entry originates in a study of early T cells in non-severe SARS-CoV-2 infection. Study details: Sequenced bulk RNA came from whole blood that was unsorted, and chains were unpaired.

Separate cDNA molecules each had unique molecular identifiers attached to them. TCRdb redid the calling of the 5' RACE reads with MiXCR, one entry per CDR3 protein. The repertoire holds about 27,000 distinct CDR3 sequences, with approximately 3.9% as singletons. The CDR3 covers 16 residues. V lost 2 bases to trimming and J lost 2 bases; unmatched junction nucleotides: 9. CDR1 SGHVS and CDR2 FNYEAQ come from the germline V gene. The specimen sequenced was whole blood. The V gene is TRBV7-6, the J gene TRBJ2-7; 7 bases match TRBD1. This sequence was found in an adult who was a healthcare worker with PCR-confirmed SARS-CoV-2 infection or an uninfected control (not recorded which). The CDR3 sequence: CASSLQAQGIAYEQYF. CDR3 sequence (DNA): TGTGCCAGCAGCTTACAGGCACAGGGGATAGCCTACGAGCAGTACTTC.